The next 3 T cell receptor beta chains were all read from a single sample in a study of T-cell memory formation after mild COVID-19. TCRdb reprocessed the 5' RACE reads via MiXCR and lists one record per CDR3 protein. Of 120,000 to 150,000 distinct CDR3 sequences in the sample, about 19% were seen once. Sample: PBMCs or a T cell subset sorted from them (not recorded which). These receptors were obtained from an adult woman who had mild COVID-19 (a few samples of this study predate the infection). Cell type and time point are not known.

The table lists this clonotype with a few counts. The V call is TRBV30, the J call TRBJ1-1; the D gene is possibly TRBD1 (5 bases). The CDR3 length is 12 residues. The V end was cut by 3 bases, the J end by 9 bases, with 14 bases between. Germline CDR1 is GTSNPN and CDR2 is SVGIG (reference sequence). This CDR3 is CAWSKRTLQAFF. Here the CDR3 DNA reads TGTGCCTGGAGCAAAAGGACACTTCAAGCTTTCTTT.

A few counts support this clonotype. The V gene is TRBV7-9, the J gene TRBJ2-1; D is ambiguous. Germline loops: CDR1 SEHNR, CDR2 FQNEAQ (reference sequence). This CDR3 is built from 14 residues. With 2 bases removed from V and 2 bases from J, the gap between germline ends came to 7 bases. In DNA form, the CDR3 reads TGTGCCAGCAGCTTACCGACCCCCTACAATGAGCAGTTCTTC. It is translated as CASSLPTPYNEQFF.

This clonotype was counted at least ten times. The genes are TRBV7-3 and TRBJ2-2, with TRBD1 matching 7 bases. The CDR3 runs 15 residues. Germline V CDR1 and CDR2: SGHTA, FQGTGA. V dropped 5 bases and J dropped 2; count of bases not matched to a gene: 5. CDR3 in amino acids: CASSPRGGNTGELFF. CDR3 DNA: TGTGCCAGCAGCCCTAGAGGGGGCAACACCGGGGAGCTGTTTTTT.